This T cell receptor beta chain was sequenced during a study of T cells in Graves' hyperthyroidism and ophthalmopathy. Study results and limitations: Clonotypes that were expanded in thyroid above 0.001 mostly appeared in blood too. Ophthalmopathy could be told apart from stable hyperthyroidism with a 13 V-J model.

TCR beta CDR3 regions were amplified from RNA transcripts. In the first-round RT-PCR of the TCR CDR3, the HTBI primer set was used. TCRdb redid the calling of the multiplex PCR reads with MiXCR, one entry per CDR3 protein. This sample carries 450,000 to 650,000 distinct CDR3 sequences, 20% of them seen once, and the ten largest clones take about 30%. PBMCs were sourced from approximately 10 ml fresh peripheral blood. The table lists this clonotype with a few counts. What it recognizes is unknown. The length of the CDR3 is 22 residues. The germline gives CDR1 DFQATT, CDR2 SNEGSKA (reference sequence). With 4 bases clipped from V and 2 bases from J, the junction kept 25 bases outside the gene matches.

The sequenced material came from blood. The chain joins TRBV20-1 to TRBJ2-6; TRBD2 aligns across 8 bases. This receptor was taken from a man aged 18 to 29 with Graves' hyperthyroidism. CDR3 residues: CSATPIAGREPTPYTGANVLTF. The DNA of the CDR3 is TGCAGTGCTACCCCCATAGCGGGGAGAGAGCCCACACCCTACACTGGGGCCAACGTCCTGACTTTC.